Listed below are T cell receptor beta chains from one sample, sequenced in a study of shared clonotypes between healthy human individuals. The assay was immunoSEQ multiplex PCR, and TCRdb's table has in-frame clones only and misses some. Among around 2.5 million clones listed, roughly 93% were seen once. Source material: naive CD4+ T cells from PBMCs. Every receptor here comes from a man in his late teens or twenties in good health. Some clones in this sample may be carry-over from other donors' samples. Each CDR3 is given with its conserved first and last residue. The D gene is left open where the match is weak. Part of the rows lack a size; the others show once, few, many or a class for expanded clones.

TRBJ2-2	NA	TRBV6-4	TRBD2	CARWRLAGGNTGELFF	TGTGCCAGATGGAGACTAGCGGGAGGGAACACCGGGGAGCTGTTTTTT
TRBJ2-3	NA	TRBV28	NA	CASSFPGSDTQYF	TGTGCCAGCAGTTTCCCAGGATCAGATACGCAGTATTTT
TRBJ2-5	NA	TRBV7-3	NA	CASSLGPRETQYF	TGTGCCAGCAGCTTGGGTCCTCGAGAGACCCAGTACTTC
TRBJ2-5	NA	TRBV7-2	TRBD2	CASSLGGRAGETQYF	TGTGCCAGCAGCTTAGGCGGGAGGGCCGGGGAGACCCAGTACTTC
TRBJ1-2	NA	TRBV2	TRBD1	CASSVVGTVYGYTF	TGTGCCAGCAGTGTAGTGGGGACAGTCTATGGCTACACCTTC
TRBJ1-2	once	TRBV6-5	TRBD1	CATGQGEGGYTF	TGTGCCACCGGACAGGGTGAAGGAGGCTACACCTTC
TRBJ2-1	NA	TRBV29-1	TRBD2	CSVRTSGTNEQFF	TGCAGCGTCAGGACTAGCGGAACCAATGAGCAGTTCTTC
TRBJ2-5	NA	TRBV10-3	TRBD1	CAISSGTGVRETQYF	TGTGCCATCAGCTCCGGGACAGGGGTTCGAGAGACCCAGTACTTC
TRBJ1-1	NA	TRBV2	NA	CASRLTLGAFF	TGTGCCAGCCGGTTAACCCTAGGAGCTTTCTTT
TRBJ2-3	NA	TRBV5-1	NA	CASREVHSATDTQYF	TGCGCCAGCAGAGAGGTCCACTCAGCCACAGATACGCAGTATTTT
TRBJ1-1	NA	TRBV6-5	TRBD1	CASHRGDRYTEAFF	TGTGCCAGCCACCGGGGGGACAGATACACTGAAGCTTTCTTT
TRBJ1-1	NA	TRBV18	NA	CASSPPGSLRGEAFF	TGTGCCAGCTCACCACCGGGGTCACTTCGCGGTGAAGCTTTCTTT
TRBJ2-7	NA	TRBV5-5	NA	CASSLLPGPYEQYF	TGTGCCAGCAGCTTGCTCCCGGGTCCCTACGAGCAGTACTTC
TRBJ1-2	NA	TRBV15	NA	CATSRPTTEANYGYTF	TGTGCCACCAGCAGACCCACGACAGAAGCTAACTATGGCTACACCTTC
TRBJ1-5	NA	TRBV28	NA	CASSVTGQPQHF	TGTGCCAGCAGTGTTACGGGACAGCCCCAGCATTTT
TRBJ2-3	NA	TRBV9	NA	CASSHAAAPQDTQYF	TGTGCCAGCAGCCACGCGGCGGCTCCACAAGATACGCAGTATTTT
TRBJ2-5	NA	TRBV4-1	TRBD2	CASSQGSGLAGILQETQYF	TGCGCCAGCAGCCAAGGTTCTGGACTAGCGGGAATTTTACAAGAGACCCAGTACTTC
TRBJ2-7	NA	TRBV7-9	NA	CASSLGTAANGPREQYF	TGTGCCAGCAGCTTAGGAACGGCGGCTAACGGGCCTCGGGAGCAGTACTTC
TRBJ1-5	NA	TRBV15	NA	CATSSRTVSQPQHF	TGTGCCACCAGCAGCCGGACAGTCTCTCAGCCCCAGCATTTT
TRBJ2-1	NA	TRBV6-1	NA	CASSEERNSYNEQFF	TGTGCCAGCAGTGAGGAGCGGAACTCCTACAATGAGCAGTTCTTC
TRBJ1-5	NA	TRBV7-9	NA	CASSFKQGPQHF	TGTGCCAGCAGCTTTAAACAGGGACCCCAGCATTTT
TRBJ2-7	NA	TRBV7-2	TRBD2	CASSGEAGTYEQYF	TGTGCCAGCAGCGGGGAAGCGGGAACCTACGAGCAGTACTTC
TRBJ2-7	NA	TRBV28	NA	CASSLGGSLEYEQYF	TGTGCCAGCAGTTTAGGTGGGAGTCTTGAATACGAGCAGTACTTC
TRBJ2-1	NA	TRBV10-3	NA	CAICPSTGEQFF	TGTGCCATCTGCCCGAGCACAGGTGAGCAGTTCTTC
TRBJ2-7	NA	TRBV30	NA	CAWSEAYEQYF	TGTGCCTGGAGTGAGGCCTACGAGCAGTACTTC
TRBJ2-7	NA	TRBV6-1	TRBD2	CASRDYSGSSYEQYF	TGTGCCAGCAGAGACTATAGCGGGAGCTCCTACGAGCAGTACTTC
TRBJ2-1	NA	TRBV10-3	NA	CAISESGSDISREQFF	TGTGCCATCAGTGAGTCGGGTAGCGATATTTCAAGGGAGCAGTTCTTC
TRBJ2-6	NA	TRBV29-1	NA	CSVRRTGANVLTF	TGCAGCGTTAGGAGAACTGGGGCCAACGTCCTGACTTTC
TRBJ1-5	NA	TRBV19	TRBD1	CASSTNRGSTQHF	TGTGCCAGTAGCACCAACAGGGGCTCAACCCAGCATTTT
TRBJ1-2	NA	TRBV5-5	TRBD1	CASSIGGQGIYGYTF	TGTGCCAGCAGTATCGGGGGACAGGGTATCTATGGCTACACCTTC
TRBJ1-5	NA	TRBV5-6	TRBD1	CASSRGVRTGEASNQPQHF	TGTGCCAGCAGCCGGGGCGTTAGGACAGGGGAGGCAAGCAATCAGCCCCAGCATTTT
TRBJ1-1	NA	TRBV7-2	NA	CASSLARGGNTEAFF	TGTGCCAGCAGCTTAGCGCGGGGGGGGAACACTGAAGCTTTCTTT
TRBJ2-3	NA	TRBV5-4	NA	CASSSRQGTDTQYF	TGTGCCAGCAGCTCTCGACAGGGCACAGATACGCAGTATTTT
TRBJ2-7	once	TRBV5-1	NA	CASSLEGSGYEQYF	TGCGCCAGCAGCTTGGAAGGGTCCGGCTACGAGCAGTACTTC
TRBJ2-3	NA	TRBV5-1	NA	CASSLGLLGDTDTQYF	TGCGCCAGCAGCTTGGGCCTCCTAGGAGACACAGATACGCAGTATTTT
TRBJ1-1	few	TRBV28	NA	CASSLSQAPKAFF	TGTGCCAGCAGTTTAAGTCAGGCCCCGAAAGCTTTCTTT
TRBJ2-2	NA	TRBV5-4	TRBD1	CASRRTGNTGELFF	TGTGCCAGCAGGAGGACAGGGAACACCGGGGAGCTGTTTTTT
TRBJ2-1	NA	TRBV28	TRBD2	CASSLTWGAGGINEQFF	TGTGCCAGCAGTCTCACCTGGGGAGCGGGAGGTATCAATGAGCAGTTCTTC
TRBJ2-1	NA	TRBV5-1	NA	CASSYMQGRDEQFF	TGCGCCAGCAGTTATATGCAGGGGAGGGATGAGCAGTTCTTC
TRBJ2-3	NA	TRBV5-4	TRBD1	CASSLGTGNTDTQYF	TGTGCCAGCAGTTTAGGGACAGGGAACACAGATACGCAGTATTTT
TRBJ2-7	NA	TRBV11-2	NA	CASSRDWDNYEQYF	TGTGCCAGCAGCCGGGACTGGGACAATTACGAGCAGTACTTC
TRBJ2-5	NA	TRBV18	TRBD1	CASSPTGSRETQYF	TGTGCCAGCTCACCGACAGGGTCTCGGGAGACCCAGTACTTC
TRBJ1-4	NA	TRBV18	NA	CASSLLTGGAGEKLFF	TGTGCCAGCTCACTCCTAACGGGGGGGGCAGGCGAAAAACTGTTTTTT
TRBJ2-5	NA	TRBV27	NA	CASSLWGSQETQYF	TGTGCCAGCAGTTTATGGGGGTCCCAAGAGACCCAGTACTTC
TRBJ2-3	NA	TRBV18	NA	CASSPTDSSDTQYF	TGTGCCAGCTCACCTACGGACAGTTCAGATACGCAGTATTTT
TRBJ2-3	NA	TRBV7-9	NA	CASKGWEGTDTQYF	TGTGCCAGCAAAGGGTGGGAGGGCACAGATACGCAGTATTTT
TRBJ1-5	NA	TRBV7-8	TRBD1	CASSSLVTGGRQPQHF	TGTGCCAGCAGCTCCCTCGTAACAGGGGGGCGACAGCCCCAGCATTTT
TRBJ2-7	NA	TRBV30	NA	CAWGSDDSEQYF	TGTGCCTGGGGTTCTGACGACAGCGAGCAGTACTTC
TRBJ1-5	once	TRBV6-5	NA	CASSYLGGNQPQHF	TGTGCCAGCAGTTATTTGGGTGGCAATCAGCCCCAGCATTTT
TRBJ2-7	NA	TRBV14	NA	CASSQVTVYEQYF	TGTGCCAGCAGCCAAGTTACAGTATACGAGCAGTACTTC
TRBJ1-2	NA	TRBV7-2	TRBD1	CASSLRQGVLYGYTF	TGTGCCAGCAGCCTCCGACAGGGGGTGCTCTATGGCTACACCTTC
TRBJ1-1	NA	TRBV11-2	NA	CASSHRRLNTEAFF	TGTGCCAGCAGCCATAGACGACTGAACACTGAAGCTTTCTTT